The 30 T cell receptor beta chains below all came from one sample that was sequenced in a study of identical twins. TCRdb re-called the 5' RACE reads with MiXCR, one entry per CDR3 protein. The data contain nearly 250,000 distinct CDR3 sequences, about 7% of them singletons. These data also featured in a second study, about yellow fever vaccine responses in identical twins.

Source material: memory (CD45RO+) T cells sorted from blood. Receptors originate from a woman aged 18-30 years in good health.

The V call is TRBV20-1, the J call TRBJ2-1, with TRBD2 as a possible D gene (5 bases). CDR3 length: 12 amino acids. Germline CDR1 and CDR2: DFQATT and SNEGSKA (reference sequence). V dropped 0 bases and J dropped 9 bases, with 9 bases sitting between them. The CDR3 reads CSARDRETEQFF. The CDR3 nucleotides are TGCAGTGCTAGAGATAGGGAGACTGAGCAGTTCTTC.

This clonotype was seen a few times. CDR3 loop: CATSDWSGASTDTQYF. For the CDR3, the DNA is TGTGCCACCAGTGATTGGTCGGGGGCTAGCACAGATACGCAGTATTTT. This chain connects TRBV24-1 to TRBJ2-3, with D possibly called TRBD1 or TRBD2 (6 bases each). CDR3 length: 16 amino acids. The germline gives CDR1 KGHDR, CDR2 SFDVKD. V shed 2 bases and J shed 0 bases, with 11 bases lying between them.

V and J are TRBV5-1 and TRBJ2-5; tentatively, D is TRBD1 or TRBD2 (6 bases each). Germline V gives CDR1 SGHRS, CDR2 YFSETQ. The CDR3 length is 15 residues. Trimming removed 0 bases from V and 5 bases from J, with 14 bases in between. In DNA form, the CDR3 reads TGCGCCAGCAGCTTGGCCGGGGGCAGAGGCGAGACCCAGTACTTC. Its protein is CASSLAGGRGETQYF.

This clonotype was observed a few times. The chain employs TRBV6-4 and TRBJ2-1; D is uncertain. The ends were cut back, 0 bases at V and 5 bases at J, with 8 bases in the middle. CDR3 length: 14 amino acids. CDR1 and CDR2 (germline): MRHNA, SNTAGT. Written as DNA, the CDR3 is TGTGCCAGCAGTGACTCCCTCGGGCACAATGAGCAGTTCTTC. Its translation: CASSDSLGHNEQFF.

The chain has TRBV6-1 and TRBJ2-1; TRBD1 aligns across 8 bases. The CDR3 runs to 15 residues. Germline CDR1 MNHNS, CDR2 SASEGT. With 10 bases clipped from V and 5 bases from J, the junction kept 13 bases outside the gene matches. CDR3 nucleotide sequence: TGTGCCACAGGACAGGGTTGGGGGGCGGACAATGAGCAGTTCTTC. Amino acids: CATGQGWGADNEQFF.

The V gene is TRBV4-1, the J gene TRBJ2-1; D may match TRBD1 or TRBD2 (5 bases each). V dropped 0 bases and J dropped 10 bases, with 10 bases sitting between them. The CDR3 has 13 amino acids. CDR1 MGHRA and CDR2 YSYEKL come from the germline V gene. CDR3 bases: TGCGCCAGCAGCCAAGATCCGTGGGGGGAGCAGTTCTTC. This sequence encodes CASSQDPWGEQFF.

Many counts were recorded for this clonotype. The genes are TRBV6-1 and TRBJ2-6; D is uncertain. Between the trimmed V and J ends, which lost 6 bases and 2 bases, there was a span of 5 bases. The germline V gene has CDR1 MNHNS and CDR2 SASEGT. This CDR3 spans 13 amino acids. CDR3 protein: CASRAPGANVLTF. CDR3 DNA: TGTGCCAGCAGGGCCCCTGGGGCCAACGTCCTGACTTTC.

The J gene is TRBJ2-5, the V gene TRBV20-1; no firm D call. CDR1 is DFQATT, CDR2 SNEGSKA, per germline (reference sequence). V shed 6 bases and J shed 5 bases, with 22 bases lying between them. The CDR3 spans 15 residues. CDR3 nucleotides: TGCAGTGCGCCCAGAGCCGGGCGAGGTTGGGAGACCCAGTACTTC. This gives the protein CSAPRAGRGWETQYF.

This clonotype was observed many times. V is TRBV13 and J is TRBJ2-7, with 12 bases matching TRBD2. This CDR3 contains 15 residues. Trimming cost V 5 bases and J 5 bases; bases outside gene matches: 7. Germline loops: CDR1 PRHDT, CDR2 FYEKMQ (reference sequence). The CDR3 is CASSVSGLAGNEQYF. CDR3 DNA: TGTGCCAGCAGCGTCTCGGGACTAGCGGGCAACGAGCAGTACTTC.

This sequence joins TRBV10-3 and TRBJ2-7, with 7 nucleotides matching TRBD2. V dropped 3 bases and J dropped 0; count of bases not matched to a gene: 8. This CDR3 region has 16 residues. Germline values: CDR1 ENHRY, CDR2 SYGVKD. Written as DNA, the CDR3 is TGTGCCATCAGTGACCCGGGGGTAGCGGGCTCCTACGAGCAGTACTTC. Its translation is CAISDPGVAGSYEQYF.

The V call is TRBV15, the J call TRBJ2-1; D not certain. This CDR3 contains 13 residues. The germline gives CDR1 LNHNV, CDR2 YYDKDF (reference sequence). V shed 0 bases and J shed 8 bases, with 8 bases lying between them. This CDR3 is CATSRDRLDEQFF. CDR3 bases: TGTGCCACCAGCAGAGACCGGTTGGATGAGCAGTTCTTC.

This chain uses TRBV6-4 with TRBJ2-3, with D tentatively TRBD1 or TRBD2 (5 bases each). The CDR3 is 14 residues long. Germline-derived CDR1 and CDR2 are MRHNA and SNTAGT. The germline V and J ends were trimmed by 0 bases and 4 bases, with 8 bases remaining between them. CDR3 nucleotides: TGTGCCAGCAGTGACTCGATGGGGGCAGATACGCAGTATTTT. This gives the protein CASSDSMGADTQYF.

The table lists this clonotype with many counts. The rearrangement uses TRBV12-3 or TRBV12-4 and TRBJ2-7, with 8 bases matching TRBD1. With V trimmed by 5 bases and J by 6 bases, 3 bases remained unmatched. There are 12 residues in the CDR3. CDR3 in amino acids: CASSAGQAEQYV. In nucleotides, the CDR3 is TGTGCCAGCAGTGCGGGACAGGCCGAGCAGTACGTC.

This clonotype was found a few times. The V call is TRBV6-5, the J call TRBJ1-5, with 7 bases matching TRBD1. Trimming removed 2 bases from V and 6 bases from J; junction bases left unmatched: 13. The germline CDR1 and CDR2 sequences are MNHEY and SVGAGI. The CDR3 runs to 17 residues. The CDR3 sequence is CASSYTRGRQGGQPQHF. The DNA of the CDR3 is TGTGCCAGCAGTTACACCCGCGGGAGACAGGGTGGTCAGCCCCAGCATTTT.

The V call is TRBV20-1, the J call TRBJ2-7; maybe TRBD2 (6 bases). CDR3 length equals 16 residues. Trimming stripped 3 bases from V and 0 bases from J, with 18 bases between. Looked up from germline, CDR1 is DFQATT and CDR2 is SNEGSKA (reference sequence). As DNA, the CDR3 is TGCAGTGCTAGTACCTCGGGACTCATGAGCTCCTACGAGCAGTACGTC. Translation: CSASTSGLMSSYEQYV.

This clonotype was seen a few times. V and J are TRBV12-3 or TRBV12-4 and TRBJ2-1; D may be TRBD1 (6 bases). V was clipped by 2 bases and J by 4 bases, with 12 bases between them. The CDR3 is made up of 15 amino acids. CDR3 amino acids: CASSLTYREYNEQFF. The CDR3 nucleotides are TGTGCCAGCAGTTTAACTTACAGGGAGTACAATGAGCAGTTCTTC.

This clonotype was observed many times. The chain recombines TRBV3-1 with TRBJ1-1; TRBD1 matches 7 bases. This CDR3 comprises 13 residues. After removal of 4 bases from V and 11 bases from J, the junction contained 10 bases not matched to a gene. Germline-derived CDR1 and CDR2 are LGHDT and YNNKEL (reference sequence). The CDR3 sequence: CASSPRTGERAFF. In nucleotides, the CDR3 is TGTGCCAGCAGCCCGAGGACAGGCGAGAGGGCTTTCTTT.

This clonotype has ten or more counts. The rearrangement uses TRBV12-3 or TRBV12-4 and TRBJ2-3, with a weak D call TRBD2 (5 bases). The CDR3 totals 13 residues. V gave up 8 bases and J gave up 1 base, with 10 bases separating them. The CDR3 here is CASGRGGTDTQYF. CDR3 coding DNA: TGTGCCAGCGGTCGGGGTGGCACAGATACGCAGTATTTT.

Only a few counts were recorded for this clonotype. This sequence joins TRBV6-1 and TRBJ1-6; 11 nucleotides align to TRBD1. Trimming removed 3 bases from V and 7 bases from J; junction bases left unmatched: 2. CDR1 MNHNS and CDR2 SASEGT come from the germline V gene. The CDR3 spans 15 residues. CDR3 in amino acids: CASSEGTGGNSPLHF. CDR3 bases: TGTGCCAGCAGTGAGGGGACAGGGGGGAATTCACCCCTCCACTTT.

In nucleotides, the CDR3 is TGCAGTGCTTTATCCCCAACGGGCCTTCAAGAGACCCAGTACTTC. Translating it yields CSALSPTGLQETQYF. The chain uses TRBV20-1 and TRBJ2-5; no definite D call. CDR1 and CDR2 (germline): DFQATT, SNEGSKA (reference sequence). V lost 5 bases and J lost 2, with 18 bases in between. The CDR3 sequence is 15 residues long.

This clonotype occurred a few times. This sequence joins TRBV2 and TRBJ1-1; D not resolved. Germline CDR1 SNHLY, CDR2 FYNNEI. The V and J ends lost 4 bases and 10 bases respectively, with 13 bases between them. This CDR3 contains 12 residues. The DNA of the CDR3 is TGTGCCAGCAGTGGGGGTTCTCGGCGAGCTTTCTTT. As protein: CASSGGSRRAFF.

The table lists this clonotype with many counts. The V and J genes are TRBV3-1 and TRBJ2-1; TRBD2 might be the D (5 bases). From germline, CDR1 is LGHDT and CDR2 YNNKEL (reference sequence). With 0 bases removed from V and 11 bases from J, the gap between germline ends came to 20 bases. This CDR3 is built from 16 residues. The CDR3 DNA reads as TGTGCCAGCAGCCAAGAGAATTACCGGGCCGCCGGGAAGCAGTTCTTC. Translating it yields CASSQENYRAAGKQFF.

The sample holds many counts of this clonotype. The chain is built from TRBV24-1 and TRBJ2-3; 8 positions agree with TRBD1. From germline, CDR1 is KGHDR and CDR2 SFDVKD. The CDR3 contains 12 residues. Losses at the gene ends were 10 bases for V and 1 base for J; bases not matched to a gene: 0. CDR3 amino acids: CATGQGTDTQYF. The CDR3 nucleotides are TGTGCCACGGGACAGGGCACAGATACGCAGTATTTT.

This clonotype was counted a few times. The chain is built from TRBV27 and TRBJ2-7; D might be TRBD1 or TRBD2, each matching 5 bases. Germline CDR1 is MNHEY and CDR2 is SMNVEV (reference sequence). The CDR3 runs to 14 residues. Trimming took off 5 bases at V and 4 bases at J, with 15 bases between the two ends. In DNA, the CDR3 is TGTGCCAGCAGTCCCCGGTGGGGCGGGTACGAGCAGTACGTC. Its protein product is CASSPRWGGYEQYV.

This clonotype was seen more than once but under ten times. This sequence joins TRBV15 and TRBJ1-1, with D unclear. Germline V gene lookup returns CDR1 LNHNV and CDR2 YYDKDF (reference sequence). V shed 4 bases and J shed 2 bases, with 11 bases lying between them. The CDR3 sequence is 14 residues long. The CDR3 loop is CATSNGGPNTEAFF. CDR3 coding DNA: TGTGCCACCAGCAACGGCGGGCCCAACACTGAAGCTTTCTTT.

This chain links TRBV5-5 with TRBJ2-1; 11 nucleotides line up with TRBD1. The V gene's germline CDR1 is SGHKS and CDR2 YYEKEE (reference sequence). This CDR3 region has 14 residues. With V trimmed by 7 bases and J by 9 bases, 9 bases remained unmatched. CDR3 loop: CASAWDRGFGEQFF. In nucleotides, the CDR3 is TGTGCCAGCGCCTGGGACAGGGGGTTCGGTGAGCAGTTCTTC.

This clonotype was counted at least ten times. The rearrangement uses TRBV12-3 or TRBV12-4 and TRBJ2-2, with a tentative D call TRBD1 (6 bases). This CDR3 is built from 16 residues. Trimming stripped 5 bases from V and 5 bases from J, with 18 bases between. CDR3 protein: CASSLRQELRTGELFF. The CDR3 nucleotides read TGTGCCAGCAGTCTCCGACAGGAGCTGCGGACCGGGGAGCTGTTTTTT.

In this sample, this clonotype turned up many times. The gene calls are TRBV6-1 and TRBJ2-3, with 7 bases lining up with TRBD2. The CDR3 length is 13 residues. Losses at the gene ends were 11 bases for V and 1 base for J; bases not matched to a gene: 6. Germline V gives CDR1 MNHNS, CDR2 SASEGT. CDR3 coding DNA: TGTGCCCGGAGCGGGGCTCGCACAGATACGCAGTATTTT. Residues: CARSGARTDTQYF.

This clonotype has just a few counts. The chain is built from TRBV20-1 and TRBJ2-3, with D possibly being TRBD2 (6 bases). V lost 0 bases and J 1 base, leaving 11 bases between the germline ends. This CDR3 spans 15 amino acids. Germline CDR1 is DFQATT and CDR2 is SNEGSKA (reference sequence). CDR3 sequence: CSARDFVAGTDTQYF. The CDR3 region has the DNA TGCAGTGCTAGAGATTTTGTAGCGGGCACAGATACGCAGTATTTT.

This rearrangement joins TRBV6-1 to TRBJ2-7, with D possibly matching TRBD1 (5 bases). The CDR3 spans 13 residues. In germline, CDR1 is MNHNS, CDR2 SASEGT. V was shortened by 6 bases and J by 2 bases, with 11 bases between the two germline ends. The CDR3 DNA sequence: TGTGCCAGCAGGCCGGACATCCCCTACGAGCAGTACTTC. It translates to CASRPDIPYEQYF.